The rows below give T cell receptor beta chains drawn from one sample of a study of OX40 agonist ivuxolimab in advanced cancers. Assay: immunoSEQ multiplex PCR; the TCRdb copy retains only in-frame clones and omits some. The table includes about 40,000 clones, approximately 84% detected once. The sequencing used CD4+ or CD8+ T cells sorted from blood, collected in a trial of the OX40 agonist ivuxolimab. All receptors come from an adult with an advanced solid tumor such as melanoma, head and neck, liver or kidney cancer. Each CDR3 is given with its conserved first and last residue. The D gene is left open where the match is weak. Clone size is given for some rows only: seen once, a few or many times, or a class if the clone is expanded.

abundance | d_gene | len | j_gene | v_gene | CDR3nt | CDR3aa
NA | TRBD1 | 15 | TRBJ2-4 | TRBV5-1 | TGCGCCAGCAGCCCGACAGGGGTGGGAGAAAACATTCAGTACTTC | CASSPTGVGENIQYF
few | NA | 12 | TRBJ2-7 | TRBV7-6 | TGTGCCAGCAGCTCCGTAGAGGTCGAGCAGTACTTC | CASSSVEVEQYF
NA | NA | 12 | TRBJ1-2 | TRBV30 | TGTGCCTGGAGGGGTGGGTCCTATGGCTACACCTTC | CAWRGGSYGYTF
few | NA | 14 | TRBJ2-1 | TRBV13 | TGTGCCAGCAGCTTAGCGGGAACCTACAATGAGCAGTTCTTC | CASSLAGTYNEQFF
NA | NA | 15 | TRBJ1-5 | TRBV27 | TGTGCCAGCAGTTTATCGGGGGGGATCAATCAGCCCCAGCATTTT | CASSLSGGINQPQHF
NA | NA | 16 | TRBJ2-7 | TRBV7-9 | TGTGCCAGCAGCTCCCCACACACGGTAGGGGGTTACGAGCAGTACTTC | CASSSPHTVGGYEQYF
NA | NA | 11 | TRBJ2-5 | TRBV11-1 | TGTGCCAGCAGTCATCAAGAGACCCAGTACTTC | CASSHQETQYF
NA | NA | 15 | TRBJ2-7 | TRBV14 | TGTGCCAGCAGCCAAGAGGGACATGTGTCCTACGAGCAGTACTTC | CASSQEGHVSYEQYF
once | NA | 14 | TRBJ1-1 | TRBV27 | TGTGCCAGCAGTTCCCAGGGCCCGTGGAATTTAGCTTTCTTT | CASSSQGPWNLAFF
NA | NA | 12 | TRBJ1-3 | TRBV9 | TGTGCCAGCAGCGTTGACAGGAACACCATATATTTT | CASSVDRNTIYF
NA | NA | 14 | TRBJ2-7 | TRBV7-6 | TGTGCCAGCAGCTTAGGGCAGGGGGGTTACGAGCAGTACTTC | CASSLGQGGYEQYF
NA | TRBD1 | 15 | TRBJ2-3 | TRBV5-1 | TGCGCCAGCAGCTTGGAGGGACAGCACACAGATACGCAGTATTTT | CASSLEGQHTDTQYF
NA | TRBD2 | 14 | TRBJ2-1 | TRBV19 | TGTGCCAGTAGTATTGGGGCTAGCGGGAATGAGCAGTTCTTC | CASSIGASGNEQFF
NA | TRBD2 | 16 | TRBJ2-1 | TRBV4-3 | TGCGCCAGCAGCCAAGATTCCAGCGGGGTTTACTCTGAGCAGTTCTTC | CASSQDSSGVYSEQFF
few | NA | 14 | TRBJ2-2 | TRBV18 | TGTGCCAGCTCACCACCGATCTCCACCGGGGAGCTGTTTTTT | CASSPPISTGELFF
NA | TRBD1 | 18 | TRBJ2-4 | TRBV4-3 | TGCGCCAGCAGCCAAGACCCGAGTGGACAGGGCATCGGGAACATTCAGTACTTC | CASSQDPSGQGIGNIQYF
NA | NA | 18 | TRBJ2-1 | TRBV12-5 | TGTGCTAGTGGTTTGGTATTCGATATAGGGGGGCCCTACAATGAGCAGTTCTTC | CASGLVFDIGGPYNEQFF
NA | TRBD1 | 15 | TRBJ2-7 | TRBV9 | TGTGCCAGCAGCCCTTCCCAGGGGGCTTCCTACGAGCAGTACTTC | CASSPSQGASYEQYF
NA | NA | 14 | TRBJ2-2 | TRBV5-4 | TGTGCCAGCAGCTTTTTTGGGGGGCCCGGGGAGCTGTTTTTT | CASSFFGGPGELFF
NA | NA | 12 | TRBJ1-2 | TRBV27 | TGTGCCAACGGGGATGCTACGGGGGGCTACACCTTC | CANGDATGGYTF
once | NA | 11 | TRBJ1-1 | TRBV6-5 | TGTGCCAGCAGCTACAGAATCTCAGCTTTCTTT | CASSYRISAFF
NA | NA | 14 | TRBJ2-1 | TRBV27 | TGTGCCAGCAGGGGGGGTCCCCTGATCAATGAGCAGTTCTTC | CASRGGPLINEQFF
NA | NA | 9 | TRBJ2-1 | TRBV11-2 | TGTGCCAGCGGGTCCATGCAGTTCTTC | CASGSMQFF
NA | NA | 13 | TRBJ2-3 | TRBV19 | TGTGCCAGTAGTACGCACAGGACAGATACGCAGTATTTT | CASSTHRTDTQYF